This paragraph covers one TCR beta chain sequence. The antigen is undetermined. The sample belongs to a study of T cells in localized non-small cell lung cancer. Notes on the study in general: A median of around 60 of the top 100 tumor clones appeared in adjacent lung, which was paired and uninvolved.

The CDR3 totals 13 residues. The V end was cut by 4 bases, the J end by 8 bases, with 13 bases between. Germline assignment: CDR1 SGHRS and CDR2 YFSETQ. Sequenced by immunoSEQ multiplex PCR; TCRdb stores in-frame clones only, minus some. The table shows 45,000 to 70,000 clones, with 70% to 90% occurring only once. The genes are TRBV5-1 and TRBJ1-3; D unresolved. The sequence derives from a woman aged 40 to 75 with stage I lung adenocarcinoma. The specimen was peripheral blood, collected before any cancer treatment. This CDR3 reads CASSPLTGDTIYF. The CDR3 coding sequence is TGCGCCAGCAGCCCGCTAACCGGAGACACCATATATTTT.